These T cell receptor beta chains were read from a single sample in a study of immune evolution from preneoplasia to lung adenocarcinoma. Only in-frame clones appear in the TCRdb table, and some are missing; sequencing was by immunoSEQ multiplex PCR. This sample has some 7,800 clones, with around 76% found just once. Source material: FFPE minimally invasive lung adenocarcinoma tissue. The receptor source for this set is a person aged 70 to 79 with lung adenocarcinoma. Both conserved end residues are part of each CDR3. A D gene is named only where the DNA matches it firmly. Rows give clone size only sometimes, using once, few, many, or a class for an expanded clone.

d_call: TRBD1
cdr3_length: 13
j_call: TRBJ2-5
clone_size: once
v_call: TRBV29-1
cdr3_aa: CSVGDRAIQTQYF
cdr3_nt: TGCAGCGTCGGGGACAGGGCGATACAGACCCAGTACTTC

d_call: -
cdr3_length: 14
j_call: TRBJ1-2
clone_size: once
v_call: TRBV5-4
cdr3_aa: CASSLVGGGYGYTF
cdr3_nt: TGTGCCAGCAGCTTGGTCGGGGGAGGCTATGGCTACACCTTC

d_call: -
cdr3_length: 15
j_call: TRBJ2-7
clone_size: few
v_call: TRBV4-1
cdr3_aa: CASSPSFSGAYEQYF
cdr3_nt: TGCGCCAGCAGCCCCTCATTCTCGGGGGCCTACGAGCAGTACTTC

d_call: -
cdr3_length: 17
j_call: TRBJ2-4
clone_size: -
v_call: TRBV5-4
cdr3_aa: CASSSRGSGYAKNIQYF
cdr3_nt: TGTGCCAGCAGCTCGAGAGGGTCAGGGTACGCCAAAAACATTCAGTACTTC

d_call: -
cdr3_length: 14
j_call: TRBJ1-6
clone_size: -
v_call: TRBV30
cdr3_aa: CAWSFGQSNSPLHF
cdr3_nt: TGTGCCTGGAGTTTTGGGCAGTCAAATTCACCCCTCCACTTT

d_call: -
cdr3_length: 19
j_call: TRBJ2-1
clone_size: -
v_call: TRBV5-8
cdr3_aa: CASSLFSALRLVGKNEQFF
cdr3_nt: TGTGCCAGCAGCTTGTTTTCTGCCCTCAGACTAGTGGGAAAGAATGAGCAGTTCTTC

d_call: TRBD1
cdr3_length: 14
j_call: TRBJ1-2
clone_size: -
v_call: TRBV6-6
cdr3_aa: CASSITGGSDGYTF
cdr3_nt: TGTGCCAGCAGTATTACAGGGGGAAGCGATGGCTACACCTTC

d_call: -
cdr3_length: 15
j_call: TRBJ2-3
clone_size: few
v_call: TRBV5-1
cdr3_aa: CASSLEQAYTDTQYF
cdr3_nt: TGCGCCAGCAGCTTGGAGCAGGCTTACACAGATACGCAGTATTTT

d_call: TRBD2
cdr3_length: 21
j_call: TRBJ2-7
clone_size: once
v_call: TRBV4-1
cdr3_aa: CASSQDIGRVRASGMLYEQYF
cdr3_nt: TGCGCCAGCAGCCAAGATATCGGCAGGGTTAGGGCTAGCGGGATGCTTTACGAGCAGTACTTC

d_call: -
cdr3_length: 14
j_call: TRBJ2-2
clone_size: -
v_call: TRBV11-2
cdr3_aa: CASSWTANTGELFF
cdr3_nt: TGTGCCAGCAGCTGGACAGCGAACACCGGGGAGCTGTTTTTT

d_call: TRBD1
cdr3_length: 14
j_call: TRBJ2-3
clone_size: few
v_call: TRBV29-1
cdr3_aa: CSVVPTGSPDTQYF
cdr3_nt: TGCAGCGTTGTACCGACAGGGTCACCAGATACGCAGTATTTT

d_call: -
cdr3_length: 14
j_call: TRBJ1-2
clone_size: -
v_call: TRBV5-6
cdr3_aa: CASSLDAENYGYTF
cdr3_nt: TGTGCCAGCAGCTTGGACGCAGAAAACTATGGCTACACCTTC

d_call: -
cdr3_length: 15
j_call: TRBJ2-1
clone_size: -
v_call: TRBV21-1
cdr3_aa: CASSPTGQGGNEQFF
cdr3_nt: TGTGCCAGCAGCCCAACCGGACAGGGGGGGAATGAGCAGTTCTTC

d_call: -
cdr3_length: 15
j_call: TRBJ2-1
clone_size: -
v_call: TRBV30
cdr3_aa: CAWSVGLSDYNEQFF
cdr3_nt: TGTGCCTGGAGTGTGGGGCTCAGCGACTACAATGAGCAGTTCTTC

d_call: -
cdr3_length: 13
j_call: TRBJ2-1
clone_size: -
v_call: TRBV30
cdr3_aa: CAWRKGFYNEQFF
cdr3_nt: TGTGCCTGGCGGAAGGGATTCTACAATGAGCAGTTCTTC

d_call: TRBD1
cdr3_length: 14
j_call: TRBJ1-5
clone_size: once
v_call: TRBV4-1
cdr3_aa: CASSSDRGLQPQHF
cdr3_nt: TGCGCCAGCAGCAGCGACAGGGGGCTTCAGCCCCAGCATTTT

d_call: -
cdr3_length: 13
j_call: TRBJ1-1
clone_size: -
v_call: TRBV11-2
cdr3_aa: CASSFGRNTEAFF
cdr3_nt: TGTGCCAGCAGCTTTGGCAGGAACACTGAAGCTTTCTTT

d_call: -
cdr3_length: 12
j_call: TRBJ2-7
clone_size: -
v_call: TRBV18
cdr3_aa: CASSQEVVEQYF
cdr3_nt: TGTGCCAGCTCCCAGGAAGTGGTCGAGCAGTACTTC

d_call: -
cdr3_length: 14
j_call: TRBJ2-7
clone_size: -
v_call: TRBV7-8
cdr3_aa: CASSSSPLGNEQYF
cdr3_nt: TGTGCCAGCAGCTCCAGCCCTCTAGGGAACGAGCAGTACTTC

d_call: -
cdr3_length: 15
j_call: TRBJ2-1
clone_size: -
v_call: TRBV6-1
cdr3_aa: CASSEAGPGFDEQFF
cdr3_nt: TGTGCCAGCAGTGAAGCGGGACCCGGTTTCGATGAGCAGTTCTTC

d_call: TRBD1
cdr3_length: 14
j_call: TRBJ2-7
clone_size: -
v_call: TRBV11-2
cdr3_aa: CASSPDRSSYEQYF
cdr3_nt: TGTGCCAGCAGCCCGGACAGGAGCTCCTACGAGCAGTACTTC

d_call: TRBD1
cdr3_length: 13
j_call: TRBJ1-1
clone_size: -
v_call: TRBV11-1
cdr3_aa: CASSVRQGTEAFF
cdr3_nt: TGTGCCAGCAGCGTAAGACAGGGCACTGAAGCTTTCTTT

d_call: -
cdr3_length: 13
j_call: TRBJ1-5
clone_size: -
v_call: TRBV18
cdr3_aa: CASAQDSNQPQHF
cdr3_nt: TGTGCCAGCGCACAGGATTCCAATCAGCCCCAGCATTTT

d_call: -
cdr3_length: 14
j_call: TRBJ1-2
clone_size: -
v_call: TRBV2
cdr3_aa: CASSPQGYNYGYTF
cdr3_nt: TGTGCCAGCAGTCCACAGGGTTATAACTATGGCTACACCTTC

d_call: TRBD1
cdr3_length: 19
j_call: TRBJ1-1
clone_size: -
v_call: TRBV7-9
cdr3_aa: CASSLKPNRNQGVNTEAFF
cdr3_nt: TGTGCCAGCAGCTTAAAACCCAACCGGAACCAGGGGGTGAACACTGAAGCTTTCTTT

d_call: TRBD2
cdr3_length: 15
j_call: TRBJ2-7
clone_size: -
v_call: TRBV7-9
cdr3_aa: CASSPRTSGSNEQYF
cdr3_nt: TGTGCCAGCAGCCCTCGGACTAGCGGGTCCAACGAGCAGTACTTC

d_call: -
cdr3_length: 13
j_call: TRBJ1-1
clone_size: once
v_call: TRBV14
cdr3_aa: CASSQDLGAEAFF
cdr3_nt: TGTGCCAGCAGCCAAGATCTGGGAGCGGAAGCTTTCTTT

d_call: -
cdr3_length: 13
j_call: TRBJ1-2
clone_size: few
v_call: TRBV6-5
cdr3_aa: CASSPTGNYGYTF
cdr3_nt: TGTGCCAGCAGTCCTACCGGGAACTATGGCTACACCTTC

d_call: TRBD2
cdr3_length: 16
j_call: TRBJ2-7
clone_size: -
v_call: TRBV4-1
cdr3_aa: CASSQTLAGLSYEQYF
cdr3_nt: TGCGCCAGCAGCCAAACACTAGCGGGTTTATCCTACGAGCAGTACTTC

d_call: -
cdr3_length: 15
j_call: TRBJ2-2
clone_size: -
v_call: TRBV5-4
cdr3_aa: CASSFPGGLTGELFF
cdr3_nt: TGTGCCAGCAGCTTTCCAGGGGGACTTACCGGGGAGCTGTTTTTT

d_call: -
cdr3_length: 18
j_call: TRBJ1-1
clone_size: -
v_call: TRBV30
cdr3_aa: CAWKSFDSRYTENTEAFF
cdr3_nt: TGTGCCTGGAAATCGTTCGACAGCCGGTACACGGAAAACACTGAAGCTTTCTTT

d_call: -
cdr3_length: 14
j_call: TRBJ1-5
clone_size: -
v_call: TRBV30
cdr3_aa: CAWSPLKYNQPQHF
cdr3_nt: TGTGCCTGGAGCCCCCTCAAGTACAATCAGCCCCAGCATTTT

d_call: -
cdr3_length: 14
j_call: TRBJ1-4
clone_size: few
v_call: TRBV7-9
cdr3_aa: CASSPTVQGEKLFF
cdr3_nt: TGTGCCAGCAGCCCGACCGTACAGGGTGAAAAACTGTTTTTT

d_call: -
cdr3_length: 12
j_call: TRBJ2-3
clone_size: few
v_call: TRBV6-1
cdr3_aa: CASSFNQDTQYF
cdr3_nt: TGTGCCAGCAGTTTTAATCAGGATACGCAGTATTTT

d_call: TRBD2
cdr3_length: 15
j_call: TRBJ2-7
clone_size: -
v_call: TRBV15
cdr3_aa: CATSVLSGAPYEQYF
cdr3_nt: TGTGCCACCAGCGTACTAAGCGGGGCCCCCTACGAGCAGTACTTC

d_call: -
cdr3_length: 17
j_call: TRBJ2-7
clone_size: -
v_call: TRBV5-1
cdr3_aa: CASSLVLGGDGSYEQYF
cdr3_nt: TGCGCCAGCAGCTTGGTCCTCGGAGGGGATGGGTCCTACGAGCAGTACTTC